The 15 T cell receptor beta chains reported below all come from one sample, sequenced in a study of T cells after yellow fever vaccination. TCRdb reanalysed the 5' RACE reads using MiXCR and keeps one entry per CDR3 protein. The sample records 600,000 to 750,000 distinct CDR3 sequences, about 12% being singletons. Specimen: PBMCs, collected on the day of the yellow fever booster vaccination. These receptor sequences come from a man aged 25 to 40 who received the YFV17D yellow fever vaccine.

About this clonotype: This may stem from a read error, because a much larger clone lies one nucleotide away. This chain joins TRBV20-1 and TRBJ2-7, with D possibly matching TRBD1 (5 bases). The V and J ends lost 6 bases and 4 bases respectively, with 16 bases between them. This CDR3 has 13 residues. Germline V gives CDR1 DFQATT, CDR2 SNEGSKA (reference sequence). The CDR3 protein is CSATDRPQYEQYF. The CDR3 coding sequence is TGCAGTGCCACTGACAGACCCCAGTACGAGCAGTACTTC.

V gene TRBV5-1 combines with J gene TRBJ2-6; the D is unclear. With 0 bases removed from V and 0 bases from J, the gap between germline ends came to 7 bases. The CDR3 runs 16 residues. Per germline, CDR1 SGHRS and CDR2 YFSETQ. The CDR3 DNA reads TGCGCCAGCAGCTTGGCCACGCTCTCTGGGGCCAACGTCCTGACTTTC. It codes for CASSLATLSGANVLTF.

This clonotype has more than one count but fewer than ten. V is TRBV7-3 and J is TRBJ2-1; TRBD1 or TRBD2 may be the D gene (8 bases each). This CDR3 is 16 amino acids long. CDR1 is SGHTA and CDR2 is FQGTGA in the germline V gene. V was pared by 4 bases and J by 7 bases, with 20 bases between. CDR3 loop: CASSSQGAGGGNEQFF. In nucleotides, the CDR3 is TGTGCCAGCAGCTCTCAGGGGGCGGGAGGAGGTAATGAGCAGTTCTTC.

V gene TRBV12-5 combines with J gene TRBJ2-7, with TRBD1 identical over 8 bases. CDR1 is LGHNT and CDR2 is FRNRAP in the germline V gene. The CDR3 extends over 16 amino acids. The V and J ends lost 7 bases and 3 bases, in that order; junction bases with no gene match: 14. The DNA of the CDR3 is TGTGCTAGTGCCCCAGGGACAGGTGGGAACTTCTACGAGCAGTACTTC. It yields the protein CASAPGTGGNFYEQYF.

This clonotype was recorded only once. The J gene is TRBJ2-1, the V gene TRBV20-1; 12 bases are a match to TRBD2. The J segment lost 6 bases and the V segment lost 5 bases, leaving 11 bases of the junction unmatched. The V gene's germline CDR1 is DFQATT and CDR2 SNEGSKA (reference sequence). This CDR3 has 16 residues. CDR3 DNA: TGCAGTGCTGAGACTAGCGGGAGTTGGATCGCCAATGAGCAGTTCTTC. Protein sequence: CSAETSGSWIANEQFF.

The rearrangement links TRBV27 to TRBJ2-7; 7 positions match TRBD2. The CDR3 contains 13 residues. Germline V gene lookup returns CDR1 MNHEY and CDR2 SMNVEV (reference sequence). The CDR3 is CAYGREGQYEQYF. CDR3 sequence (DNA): TGTGCTTACGGCAGGGAGGGCCAGTACGAGCAGTACTTC.

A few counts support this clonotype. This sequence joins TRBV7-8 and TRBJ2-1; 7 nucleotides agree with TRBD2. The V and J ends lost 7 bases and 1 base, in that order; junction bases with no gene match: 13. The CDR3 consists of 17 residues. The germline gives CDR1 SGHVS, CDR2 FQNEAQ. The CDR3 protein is CASTRLLSGISYNEQFF. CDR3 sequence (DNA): TGTGCCAGCACGCGTCTCCTAAGCGGGATTTCCTACAATGAGCAGTTCTTC.

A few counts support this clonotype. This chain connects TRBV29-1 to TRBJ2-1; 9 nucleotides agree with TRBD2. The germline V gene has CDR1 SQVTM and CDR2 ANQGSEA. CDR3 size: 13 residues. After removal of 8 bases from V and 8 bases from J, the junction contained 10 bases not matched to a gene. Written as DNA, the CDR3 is TGCAGCACTGCGGGACTAGCAAGGGATGAGCAGTTCTTC. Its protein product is CSTAGLARDEQFF.

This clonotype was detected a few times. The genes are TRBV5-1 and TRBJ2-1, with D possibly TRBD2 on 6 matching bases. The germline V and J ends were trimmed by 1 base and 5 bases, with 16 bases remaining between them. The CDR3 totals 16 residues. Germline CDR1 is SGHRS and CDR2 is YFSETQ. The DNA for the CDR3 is TGCGCCAGCAGCTTGCGGGCCGGGAGCATCAACAATGAGCAGTTCTTC. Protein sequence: CASSLRAGSINNEQFF.

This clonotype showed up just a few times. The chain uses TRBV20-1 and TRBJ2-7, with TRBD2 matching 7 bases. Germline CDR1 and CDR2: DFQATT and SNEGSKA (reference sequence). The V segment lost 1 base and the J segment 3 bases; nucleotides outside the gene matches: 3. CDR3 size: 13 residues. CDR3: CSARGGGRYEQYF. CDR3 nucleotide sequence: TGCAGTGCTAGAGGGGGGGGTCGCTACGAGCAGTACTTC.

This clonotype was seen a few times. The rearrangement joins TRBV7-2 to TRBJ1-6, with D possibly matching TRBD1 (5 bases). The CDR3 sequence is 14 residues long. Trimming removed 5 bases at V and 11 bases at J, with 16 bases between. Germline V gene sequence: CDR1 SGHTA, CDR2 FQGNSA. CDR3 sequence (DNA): TGTGCCAGCAGCGCACCGGGGACGTTCACACCCCTCCACTTT. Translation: CASSAPGTFTPLHF.

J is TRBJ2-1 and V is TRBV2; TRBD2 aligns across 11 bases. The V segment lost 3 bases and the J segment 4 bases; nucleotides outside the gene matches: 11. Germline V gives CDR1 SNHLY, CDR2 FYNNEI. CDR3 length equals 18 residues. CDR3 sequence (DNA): TGTGCCAGCAGTGACGTGTTGGGACTAGCGGAAAATTACAATGAGCAGTTCTTC. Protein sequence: CASSDVLGLAENYNEQFF.

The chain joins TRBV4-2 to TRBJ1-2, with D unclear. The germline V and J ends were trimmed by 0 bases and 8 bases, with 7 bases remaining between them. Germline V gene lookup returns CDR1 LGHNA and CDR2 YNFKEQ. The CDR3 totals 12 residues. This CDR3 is CASSQEVNGYTF. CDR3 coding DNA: TGTGCCAGCAGCCAAGAAGTCAACGGCTACACCTTC.

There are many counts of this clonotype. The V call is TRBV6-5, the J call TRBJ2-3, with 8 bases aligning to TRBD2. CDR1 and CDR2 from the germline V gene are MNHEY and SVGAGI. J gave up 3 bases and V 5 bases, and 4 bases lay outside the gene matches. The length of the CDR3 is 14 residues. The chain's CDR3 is CASSSPGGTDTQYF. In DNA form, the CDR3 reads TGTGCCAGCAGTAGCCCGGGAGGGACAGATACGCAGTATTTT.

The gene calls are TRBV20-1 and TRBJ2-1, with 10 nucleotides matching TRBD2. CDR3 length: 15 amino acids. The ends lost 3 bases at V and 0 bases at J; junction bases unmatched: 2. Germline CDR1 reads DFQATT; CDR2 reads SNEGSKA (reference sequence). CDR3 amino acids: CSASSSGSSYNEQFF. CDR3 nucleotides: TGCAGTGCTAGTTCTAGCGGGAGCTCCTACAATGAGCAGTTCTTC.